The 5 T cell receptor beta chains in this list originate from one sample, sequenced in a study of spatial heterogeneity in lung cancer. Documented time point: blood at routine non-recurrence follow-up after resection. TCRdb used MiXCR to reprocess the 5' RACE reads, holding one entry per CDR3 protein. The repertoire consists of 17,000 or so distinct CDR3 sequences, with 9% to 10% occurring once and the leading ten covering less than 25%. Material: PBMCs, obtained at follow-up. The receptors originated from a male donor with early-stage non-small cell lung cancer.

This clonotype was found a few times. The chain joins TRBV29-1 to TRBJ1-1; 8 positions agree with TRBD1. Unmatched junction bases numbered 6, after V lost 4 bases and J lost 5 bases. Germline loops: CDR1 SQVTM, CDR2 ANQGSEA. The CDR3 is 13 residues long. The CDR3 region has the DNA TGCAGCGTTGGGACAGGGTTTCGGACTGAAGCTTTCTTT. Translating it yields CSVGTGFRTEAFF.

This clonotype was counted at least ten times. The rearrangement uses TRBV4-3 and TRBJ1-1, with 11 positions matching TRBD1. Unmatched junction bases numbered 7, after V lost 3 bases and J lost 4 bases. The CDR3 has 16 residues. The V gene's germline CDR1 is LGHNA and CDR2 YSLEER. CDR3 in DNA: TGCGCCAGCAGCCACGGGACAGGGGGATTGGGCACTGAAGCTTTCTTT. Amino acid sequence: CASSHGTGGLGTEAFF.

J is TRBJ1-5 and V is TRBV6-2 or TRBV6-3, with D perhaps matching TRBD1 (6 bases). The CDR3 has 15 residues. Germline values: CDR1 MNHEY, CDR2 SVGEGT. The ends were cut back, 10 bases at V and 0 bases at J, with 16 bases in the middle. CDR3 DNA sequence: TGTGCCACCCGCCGGGACAACCATAGCAATCAGCCCCAGCATTTT. This translates into CATRRDNHSNQPQHF.

The J gene is TRBJ2-7, the V gene TRBV7-2, with D unclear. The CDR3 spans 13 residues. V dropped 1 base and J dropped 3 bases, with 7 bases sitting between them. Germline lookup yields CDR1 SGHTA and CDR2 FQGNSA. CDR3 nucleotide sequence: TGTGCCAGCAGCTTAGTCGCATTCTACGAGCAGTACTTC. Protein sequence: CASSLVAFYEQYF.

J is TRBJ2-1 and V is TRBV7-9; no firm D call. V was cut by 4 bases and J by 3 bases, with 4 bases left in between. The germline gives CDR1 SEHNR, CDR2 FQNEAQ (reference sequence). The CDR3 spans 12 residues. In DNA, the CDR3 is TGTGCCAGCAGCTCCATCTACAATGAGCAGTTCTTC. Translating it yields CASSSIYNEQFF.